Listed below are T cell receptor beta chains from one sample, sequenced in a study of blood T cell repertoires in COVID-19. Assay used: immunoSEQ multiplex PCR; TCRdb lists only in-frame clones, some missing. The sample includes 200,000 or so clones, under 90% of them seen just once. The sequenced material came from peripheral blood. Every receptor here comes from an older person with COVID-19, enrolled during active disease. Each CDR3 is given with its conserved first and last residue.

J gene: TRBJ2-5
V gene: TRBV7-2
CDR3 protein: CASSFSGQGYGETQYF

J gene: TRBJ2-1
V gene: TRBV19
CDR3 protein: CGTRVGNNEQFF

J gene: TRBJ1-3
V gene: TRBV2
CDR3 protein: CASSGADGNTIYF

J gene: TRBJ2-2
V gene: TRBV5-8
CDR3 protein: CASSFADRGPSGELFF

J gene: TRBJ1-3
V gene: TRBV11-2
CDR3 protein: CASSLGLLTGPGNTIYF

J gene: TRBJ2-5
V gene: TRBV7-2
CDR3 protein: CASSLTGGKETQYF

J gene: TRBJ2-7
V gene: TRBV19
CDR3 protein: CASSIAGRTYEQYF

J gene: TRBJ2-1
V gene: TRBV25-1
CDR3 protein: CASSEGGGAYNEQFF

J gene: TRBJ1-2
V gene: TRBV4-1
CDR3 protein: CASSLPVKPNYGYTF

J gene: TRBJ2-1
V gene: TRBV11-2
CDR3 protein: CASSPRTGTNYNEQFF

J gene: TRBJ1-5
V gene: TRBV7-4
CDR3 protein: CASSLGQMSNQPQHF

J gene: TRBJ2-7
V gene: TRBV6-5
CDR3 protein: CASSYPNGQQYF

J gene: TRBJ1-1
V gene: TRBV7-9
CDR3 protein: CASSSTGVLGAFF

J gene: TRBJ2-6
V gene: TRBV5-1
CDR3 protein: CASSRSGEGGANVLTF

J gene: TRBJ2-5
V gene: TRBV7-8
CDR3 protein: CASSLGLADETQYF

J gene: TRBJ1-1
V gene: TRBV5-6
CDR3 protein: CASSLDPTNTEAFF

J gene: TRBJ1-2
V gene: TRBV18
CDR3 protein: CASSPGTPSSYGYTF